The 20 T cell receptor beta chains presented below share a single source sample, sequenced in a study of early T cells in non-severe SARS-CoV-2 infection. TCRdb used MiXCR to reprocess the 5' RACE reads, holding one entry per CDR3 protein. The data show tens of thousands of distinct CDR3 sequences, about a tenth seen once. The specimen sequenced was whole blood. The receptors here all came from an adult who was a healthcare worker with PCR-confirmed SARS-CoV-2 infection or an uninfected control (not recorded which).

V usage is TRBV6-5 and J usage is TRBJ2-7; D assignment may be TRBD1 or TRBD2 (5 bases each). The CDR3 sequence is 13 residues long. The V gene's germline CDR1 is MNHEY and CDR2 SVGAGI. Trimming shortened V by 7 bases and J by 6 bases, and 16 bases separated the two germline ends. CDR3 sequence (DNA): TGTGCCAGCAACCGGGACCCCCACGGCGAGCAGTACTTC. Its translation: CASNRDPHGEQYF.

The CDR3 sequence is CASSQLDRGEKLFF. The DNA for the CDR3 is TGCGCCAGCAGCCAATTGGACAGGGGTGAAAAACTGTTTTTT. This chain links TRBV4-1 with TRBJ1-4; 9 nucleotides align to TRBD1. The ends lost 2 bases at V and 7 bases at J; junction bases unmatched: 2. The germline V gene encodes CDR1 MGHRA and CDR2 YSYEKL. The CDR3 runs to 14 residues.

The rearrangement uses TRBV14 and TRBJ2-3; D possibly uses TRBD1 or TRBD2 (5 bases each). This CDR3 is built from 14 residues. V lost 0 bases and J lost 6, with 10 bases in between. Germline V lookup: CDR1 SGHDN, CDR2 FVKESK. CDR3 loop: CASSQDWGSDTQYF. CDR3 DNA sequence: TGTGCCAGCAGCCAAGACTGGGGGTCGGATACGCAGTATTTT.

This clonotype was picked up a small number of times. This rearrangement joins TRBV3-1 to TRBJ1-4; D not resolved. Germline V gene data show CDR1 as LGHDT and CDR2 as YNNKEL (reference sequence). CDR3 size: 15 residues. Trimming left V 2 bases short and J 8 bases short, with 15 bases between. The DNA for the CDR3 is TGTGCCAGCAGCCAATTGTCTTCCGCGGGCGAAAAACTGTTTTTT. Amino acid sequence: CASSQLSSAGEKLFF.

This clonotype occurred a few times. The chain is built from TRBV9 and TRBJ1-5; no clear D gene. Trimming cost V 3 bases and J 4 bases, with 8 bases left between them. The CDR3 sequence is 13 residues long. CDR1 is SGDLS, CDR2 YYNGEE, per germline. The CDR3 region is CASSGGGNQPQHF. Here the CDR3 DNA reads TGTGCCAGCAGCGGAGGAGGGAATCAGCCCCAGCATTTT. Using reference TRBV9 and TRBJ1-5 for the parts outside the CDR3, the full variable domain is DSGVTQTPKHLITATGQRVTLRCSPRSGDLSVYWYQQSLDQGLQFLIQYYNGEERAKGNILERFSAQQFPDLHSELNLSSLELGDSALYFCASSGGGNQPQHFGDGTRLSIL.

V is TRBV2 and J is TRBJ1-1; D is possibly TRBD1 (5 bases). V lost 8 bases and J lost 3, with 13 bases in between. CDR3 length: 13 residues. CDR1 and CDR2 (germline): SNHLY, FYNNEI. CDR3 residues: CASLDSLDTEAFF. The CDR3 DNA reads TGTGCCAGCCTTGACAGTCTGGACACTGAAGCTTTCTTT. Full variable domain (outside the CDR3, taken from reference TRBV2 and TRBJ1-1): EPEVTQTPSHQVTQMGQEVILRCVPISNHLYFYWYRQILGQKVEFLVSFYNNEISEKSEIFDDQFSVERPDGSNFTLKIRSTKLEDSAMYFCASLDSLDTEAFFGQGTRLTVV.

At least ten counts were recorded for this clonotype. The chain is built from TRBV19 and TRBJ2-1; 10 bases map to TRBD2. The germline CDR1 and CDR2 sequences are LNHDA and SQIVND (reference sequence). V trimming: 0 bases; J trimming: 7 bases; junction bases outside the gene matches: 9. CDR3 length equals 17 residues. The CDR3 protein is CASSIDRHSGGSNEQFF. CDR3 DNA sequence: TGTGCCAGTAGTATAGATCGCCATAGCGGGGGGAGTAATGAGCAGTTCTTC. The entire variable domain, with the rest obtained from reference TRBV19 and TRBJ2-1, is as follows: DGGITQSPKYLFRKEGQNVTLSCEQNLNHDAMYWYRQDPGQGLRLIYYSQIVNDFQKGDIAEGYSVSREKKESFPLTVTSAQKNPTAFYLCASSIDRHSGGSNEQFFGPGTRLTVL.

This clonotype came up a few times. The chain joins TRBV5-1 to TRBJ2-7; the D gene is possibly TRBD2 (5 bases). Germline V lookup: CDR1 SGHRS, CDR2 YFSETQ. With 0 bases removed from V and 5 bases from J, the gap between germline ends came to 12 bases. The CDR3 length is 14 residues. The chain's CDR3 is CASSLEPVGNEQYF. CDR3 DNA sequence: TGCGCCAGCAGCTTGGAACCGGTCGGGAACGAGCAGTACTTC. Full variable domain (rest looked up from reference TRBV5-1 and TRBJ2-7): KAGVTQTPRYLIKTRGQQVTLSCSPISGHRSVSWYQQTPGQGLQFLFEYFSETQRNKGNFPGRFSGRQFSNSRSEMNVSTLELGDSALYLCASSLEPVGNEQYFGPGTRLTVT.

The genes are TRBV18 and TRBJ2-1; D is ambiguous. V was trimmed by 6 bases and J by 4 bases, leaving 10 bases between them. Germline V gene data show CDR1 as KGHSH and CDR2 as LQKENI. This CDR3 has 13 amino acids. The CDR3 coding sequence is TGTGCCAGCTCCCCTGAACAGTACAATGAGCAGTTCTTC. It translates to CASSPEQYNEQFF.

CDR3 sequence reads: CASRTLTPEAFF. The CDR3 DNA reads as TGTGCCAGCAGAACTTTGACGCCAGAAGCTTTCTTT. The chain joins TRBV7-9 to TRBJ1-1; D not resolved. In germline, CDR1 is SEHNR, CDR2 FQNEAQ (reference sequence). The CDR3 length is 12 residues. Trimming took off 6 bases at V and 8 bases at J, with 13 bases between the two ends.

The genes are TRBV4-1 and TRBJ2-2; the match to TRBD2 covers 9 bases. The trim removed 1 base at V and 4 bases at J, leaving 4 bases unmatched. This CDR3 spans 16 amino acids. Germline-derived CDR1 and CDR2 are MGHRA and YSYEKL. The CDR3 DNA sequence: TGCGCCAGCAGCCAAGTCACTAGCGGGCCCACCGGGGAGCTGTTTTTT. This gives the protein CASSQVTSGPTGELFF.

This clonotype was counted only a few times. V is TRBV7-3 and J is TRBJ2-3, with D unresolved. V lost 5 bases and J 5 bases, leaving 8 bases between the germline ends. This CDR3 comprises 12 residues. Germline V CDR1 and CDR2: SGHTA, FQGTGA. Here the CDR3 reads CASSVMGDTQYF. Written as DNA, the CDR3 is TGTGCCAGCAGCGTAATGGGAGATACGCAGTATTTT.

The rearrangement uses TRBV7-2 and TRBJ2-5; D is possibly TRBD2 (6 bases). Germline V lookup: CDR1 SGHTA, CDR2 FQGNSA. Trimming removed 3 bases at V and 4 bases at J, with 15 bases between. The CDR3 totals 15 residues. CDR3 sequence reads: CASSFSRSGGETQYF. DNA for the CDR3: TGTGCCAGCAGCTTCTCCCGATCCGGGGGAGAGACCCAGTACTTC.

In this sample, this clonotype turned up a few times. This CDR3 is CASSSQTRVSGSSYEQYF. In DNA, the CDR3 is TGCGCCAGCAGCTCCCAAACCCGGGTTTCAGGGTCCTCCTACGAGCAGTACTTC. J is TRBJ2-7 and V is TRBV5-1; D perhaps matches TRBD1 (5 bases). V lost 3 bases, J lost 0 bases, and 22 bases lay in between. In germline, CDR1 is SGHRS, CDR2 YFSETQ. The CDR3 length is 18 residues.

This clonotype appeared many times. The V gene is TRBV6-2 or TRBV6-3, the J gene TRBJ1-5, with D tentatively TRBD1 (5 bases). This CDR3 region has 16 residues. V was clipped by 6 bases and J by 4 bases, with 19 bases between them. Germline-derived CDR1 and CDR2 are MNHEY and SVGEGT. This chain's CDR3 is CASSTYPRQLNQPQHF. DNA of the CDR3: TGTGCCAGCAGCACCTACCCTAGACAGCTTAATCAGCCCCAGCATTTT.

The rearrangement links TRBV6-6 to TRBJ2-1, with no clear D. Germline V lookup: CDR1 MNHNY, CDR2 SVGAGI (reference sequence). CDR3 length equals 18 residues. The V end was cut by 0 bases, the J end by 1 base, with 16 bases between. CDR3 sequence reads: CASSYSISGLGSYNEQFF. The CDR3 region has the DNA TGTGCCAGCAGTTACTCGATTTCCGGGTTGGGGTCCTACAATGAGCAGTTCTTC.

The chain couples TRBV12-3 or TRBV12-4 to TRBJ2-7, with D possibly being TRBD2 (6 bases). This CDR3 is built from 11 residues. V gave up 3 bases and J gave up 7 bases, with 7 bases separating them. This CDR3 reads CASSFGGEQYF. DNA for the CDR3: TGTGCCAGCAGTTTCGGGGGTGAGCAGTACTTC.

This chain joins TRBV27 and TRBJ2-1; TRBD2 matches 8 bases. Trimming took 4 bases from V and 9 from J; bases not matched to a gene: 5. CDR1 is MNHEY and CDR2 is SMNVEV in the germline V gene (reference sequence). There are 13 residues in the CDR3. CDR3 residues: CASSWTSIGEQFF. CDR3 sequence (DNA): TGTGCCAGCAGTTGGACTAGCATTGGTGAGCAGTTCTTC.

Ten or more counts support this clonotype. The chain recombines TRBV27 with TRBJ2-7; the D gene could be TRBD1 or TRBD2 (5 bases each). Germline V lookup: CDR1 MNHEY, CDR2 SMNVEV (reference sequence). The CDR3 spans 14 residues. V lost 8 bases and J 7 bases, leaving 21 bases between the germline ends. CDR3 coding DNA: TGTGCCAGCGGATCACGGACTGGGACGGGAGAGCAGTACTTC. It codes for CASGSRTGTGEQYF.

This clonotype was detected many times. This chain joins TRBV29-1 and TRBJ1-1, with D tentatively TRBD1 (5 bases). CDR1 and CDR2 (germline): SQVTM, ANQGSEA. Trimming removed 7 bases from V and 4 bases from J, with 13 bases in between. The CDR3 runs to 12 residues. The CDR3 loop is CSGHRYGTEAFF. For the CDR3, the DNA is TGCAGCGGGCACAGGTACGGCACTGAAGCTTTCTTT.